This is a list of T cell receptor beta chains from one sample in a study of cytotoxic CD8 clonotypes in ibrutinib-treated CLL. Generated by immunoSEQ multiplex PCR, the TCRdb table keeps only in-frame clones and is missing some. The sample records approximately 32,000 clones, approximately 45% being singletons. The specimen was PBMCs, collected before ibrutinib treatment. Receptor source: a human donor with chronic lymphocytic leukemia. CDR3s include the opening cysteine and the closing phenylalanine or tryptophan.

j_call,v_call,cdr3_aa
TRBJ2-1,TRBV7-2,CASSQSGGALFEQFF
TRBJ1-4,TRBV6-6,CASSYPTGRGGEKLFF
TRBJ2-1,TRBV6-1,CASTQTSGGNNEQFF
TRBJ2-3,TRBV6-1,CASTPRRGGQYTQYF
TRBJ1-6,TRBV2,CASSAQGNNNSPLHF
TRBJ2-5,TRBV5-1,CASSIQGEEETQYF
TRBJ1-1,TRBV7-9,CASSHPRGGTEAFF
TRBJ1-5,TRBV28,CAIHSGQGAVQPQHF
TRBJ2-1,TRBV5-1,CASSLESGVPPYNEQFF
TRBJ2-7,TRBV27,CASSFLGRENEQYF
TRBJ2-2,TRBV11-2,CASSSLEAGLNTGELFF
TRBJ1-4,TRBV11-2,CASSLTDNEKLFF
TRBJ2-1,TRBV6-6,CASWRGNEQFF
TRBJ1-4,TRBV30,CAWSVEQGDPNEKLFF
TRBJ2-7,TRBV9,CASSGTVVGYEQYF
TRBJ2-3,TRBV7-2,CASSLGFLAGGTQYF
TRBJ2-5,TRBV27,CASIGHRWLVIAGLGGTQYF
TRBJ1-2,TRBV6-5,CATKNRRYYGYTF
TRBJ2-7,TRBV18,CASSPPGTGAYEQYF
TRBJ1-4,TRBV7-8,CASSPPGQGRNEKLFF
TRBJ2-1,TRBV7-2,CASSLALAHDNEQFF
TRBJ1-2,TRBV28,CATRENGYTF
TRBJ2-1,TRBV7-8,CASSSRFYNEQFF
TRBJ1-2,TRBV18,CASSPLTGTGGQVGRIYGYTF
TRBJ2-5,TRBV25-1,CASSRVGQETQYF